The 31 T cell receptor beta chains presented below share a single source sample, sequenced in a study of identical twins. TCRdb re-called the 5' RACE reads through MiXCR, storing one row per CDR3 protein. The sample lists some 250,000 distinct CDR3 sequences; 5.5% to 7.5% were seen once. These data also featured in a second study, about T cells expressing NK-cell markers.

Sequencing was carried out using CD8+ T cells sorted from blood. All receptors derive from a woman younger than 30 in good health.

This clonotype was counted between two and nine times. This rearrangement joins TRBV4-3 to TRBJ2-7, with D unresolved. Per germline, CDR1 LGHNA and CDR2 YSLEER. V lost 0 bases and J 2 bases, leaving 11 bases between the germline ends. This CDR3 spans 15 amino acids. In nucleotides, the CDR3 is TGCGCCAGCAGCCAAGACCTTCTTACGGCCTACGAGCAGTACTTC. Translating gives CASSQDLLTAYEQYF.

This clonotype was picked up a small number of times. The V gene is TRBV7-9, the J gene TRBJ2-7; D call uncertain. This CDR3 is 12 amino acids long. Germline values: CDR1 SEHNR, CDR2 FQNEAQ (reference sequence). The V end lost 5 bases, the J end lost 3 bases, and 8 bases lay between the germline ends. In nucleotides, the CDR3 is TGTGCCAGCAGCCGGAACTTCTACGAGCAGTACTTC. Translated: CASSRNFYEQYF. The full variable domain, completed using reference TRBV7-9 and TRBJ2-7, is DTGVSQNPRHKITKRGQNVTFRCDPISEHNRLYWYRQTLGQGPEFLTYFQNEAQLEKSRLLSDRFSAERPKGSFSTLEIQRTEQGDSAMYLCASSRNFYEQYFGPGTRLTVT.

This clonotype came up many times. The J gene is TRBJ2-2, the V gene TRBV7-6; D remains ambiguous. Trimming shortened V by 0 bases and J by 7 bases, and 6 bases separated the two germline ends. Per germline, CDR1 SGHVS and CDR2 FNYEAQ. The CDR3 length is 13 residues. CDR3 protein: CASSLAAYGELFF. CDR3 sequence (DNA): TGTGCCAGCAGCTTAGCGGCATACGGGGAGCTGTTTTTT. Variable domain in full (rest from reference TRBV7-6 and TRBJ2-2): GAGVSQSPRYKVTKRGQDVALRCDPISGHVSLYWYRQALGQGPEFLTYFNYEAQQDKSGLPNDRFSAERPEGSISTLTIQRTEQRDSAMYRCASSLAAYGELFFGEGSRLTVL.

The V and J genes are TRBV6-2 or TRBV6-3 and TRBJ1-5, with D unresolved. This CDR3 comprises 14 residues. Germline V gene lookup returns CDR1 MNHEY and CDR2 SVGEGT. V lost 2 bases, J lost 4 bases, and 9 bases lay in between. The CDR3 nucleotides read TGTGCCAGCAGTTACGTGGCAGGTAATCAGCCCCAGCATTTT. Translating gives CASSYVAGNQPQHF.

This clonotype was picked up many times. The chain has TRBV6-5 and TRBJ2-3; tentatively, D is TRBD1 (5 bases). The CDR3 has 15 residues. V lost 4 bases, J lost 1 base, and 12 bases lay in between. CDR1 is MNHEY, CDR2 SVGAGI, per germline. The CDR3 loop is CASSLDGRGTDTQYF. CDR3 coding DNA: TGTGCCAGCAGTTTGGACGGCAGGGGCACAGATACGCAGTATTTT.

This clonotype was seen more than once but under ten times. The CDR3 DNA is TGTGCCAGCAGCGACTCTGACGGGGCGTACAATGAGCAGTTCTTC. Its translation is CASSDSDGAYNEQFF. The V call is TRBV9, the J call TRBJ2-1; D possibly matches TRBD1 or TRBD2 (5 bases each). Trimming removed 3 bases at V and 4 bases at J, with 14 bases between. Per the germline V gene, CDR1 is SGDLS and CDR2 is YYNGEE. The CDR3 contains 15 residues.

There are a few counts of this clonotype. The V and J genes are TRBV6-1 and TRBJ2-3; D is possibly TRBD1 (6 bases). The length of the CDR3 is 14 residues. The germline gives CDR1 MNHNS, CDR2 SASEGT. Trimming took 9 bases from V and 4 from J, leaving 17 bases between them. CDR3 loop: CASSGQSLPDTQYF. CDR3 DNA sequence: TGTGCCAGTTCGGGACAATCCCTGCCAGATACGCAGTATTTT.

Comments on this clonotype: With a much larger clone just one base away, this may be a read error. The V and J genes are TRBV12-3 or TRBV12-4 and TRBJ2-3; the D gene is possibly TRBD1 (6 bases). The CDR3 spans 17 residues. The germline V and J ends were trimmed by 6 bases and 2 bases, with 21 bases remaining between them. In DNA, the CDR3 is TGTGCCAGCAGCCGTCCTGTGGACAGAAGATCCACAGATACGCAGTATTTT. Translating it yields CASSRPVDRRSTDTQYF.

This clonotype was counted between two and nine times. V and J are TRBV3-1 and TRBJ2-5, with 9 bases that match TRBD2. Germline V gene data show CDR1 as LGHDT and CDR2 as YNNKEL (reference sequence). CDR3 length: 15 amino acids. The J segment lost 5 bases and the V segment lost 5 bases, leaving 9 bases of the junction unmatched. The CDR3 bases are TGTGCCAGCAGCATTAGCGGGAGCTTCGAGGAGACCCAGTACTTC. Protein: CASSISGSFEETQYF.

This sequence joins TRBV19 and TRBJ2-2; 10 bases match TRBD1. The germline gives CDR1 LNHDA, CDR2 SQIVND (reference sequence). The trim removed 9 bases at V and 4 bases at J, leaving 5 bases unmatched. The CDR3 contains 14 residues. CDR3 sequence (DNA): TGTGCCAGCGGGACAGGGGTACTCACCGGGGAGCTGTTTTTT. Its translation is CASGTGVLTGELFF.

The table lists this clonotype with a few counts. This chain joins TRBV2 and TRBJ2-1; the match to TRBD2 covers 11 bases. After removal of 4 bases from V and 5 bases from J, the junction contained 4 bases not matched to a gene. The CDR3 has 15 amino acids. Germline CDR1 SNHLY, CDR2 FYNNEI. DNA for the CDR3: TGTGCCAGCAGTGGGCCGGGACTAGCGGACAATGAGCAGTTCTTC. Residues: CASSGPGLADNEQFF.

This chain joins TRBV27 and TRBJ1-1; TRBD1 aligns across 8 bases. The CDR3 runs to 15 residues. Germline V gene data show CDR1 as MNHEY and CDR2 as SMNVEV (reference sequence). The V segment lost 8 bases and the J segment 1 base; nucleotides outside the gene matches: 9. DNA for the CDR3: TGTGCCAGCTACGATCCCGGGACAGGGAACACTGAAGCTTTCTTT. It specifies CASYDPGTGNTEAFF.

This clonotype was detected many times. The CDR3 here is CASSPLTRLYEQYF. The CDR3 DNA is TGTGCCAGCAGTCCCCTGACACGGCTCTACGAGCAGTACTTC. V usage is TRBV7-2 and J usage is TRBJ2-7; D call uncertain. This CDR3 is 14 amino acids long. Germline V gene lookup returns CDR1 SGHTA and CDR2 FQGNSA. Deletions cut 6 bases from V and 3 bases from J, with 15 bases between.

There are many counts of this clonotype. The V call is TRBV20-1, the J call TRBJ1-5; 7 bases agree with TRBD1. Germline V gene lookup returns CDR1 DFQATT and CDR2 SNEGSKA (reference sequence). There are 14 residues in the CDR3. V lost 6 bases to trimming and J lost 5 bases; unmatched junction nucleotides: 10. CDR3: CSAGGQGDHQPQHF. CDR3 bases: TGCAGTGCCGGAGGGCAGGGGGACCATCAGCCCCAGCATTTT.

The chain combines TRBV27 with TRBJ2-3; 8 positions agree with TRBD1. V was clipped by 8 bases and J by 5 bases; unmatched bases: 15. The CDR3 sequence is 16 residues long. The germline CDR1 and CDR2 sequences are MNHEY and SMNVEV (reference sequence). Here the CDR3 reads CASSLGGRTGRDTQYF. The DNA for the CDR3 is TGTGCCAGCTCCCTTGGGGGAAGGACAGGGAGAGATACGCAGTATTTT.

This clonotype was found many times. The rearrangement links TRBV20-1 to TRBJ2-7; TRBD1 aligns across 8 bases. V dropped 5 bases and J dropped 0; count of bases not matched to a gene: 12. This CDR3 spans 16 amino acids. Germline V gene sequence: CDR1 DFQATT, CDR2 SNEGSKA (reference sequence). In nucleotides, the CDR3 is TGCAGTGCTGAACCCGTACAGGGGGTTATCTCCTACGAGCAGTACTTC. As protein: CSAEPVQGVISYEQYF.

This sequence joins TRBV9 and TRBJ2-5; the match to TRBD2 covers 11 bases. The CDR3 sequence is 15 residues long. V shed 4 bases, J shed 4 bases, and the junction held 6 bases outside the gene matches. The germline V gene has CDR1 SGDLS and CDR2 YYNGEE. The CDR3 here is CASSLTSGSGETQYF. The CDR3 coding sequence is TGTGCCAGCAGCCTTACTAGCGGGAGTGGAGAGACCCAGTACTTC.

This clonotype was seen repeatedly, ten times or more. The V call is TRBV4-2, the J call TRBJ2-4; D may be TRBD2 (6 bases). The CDR3 runs 17 residues. Germline V gene sequence: CDR1 LGHNA, CDR2 YNFKEQ. V gave up 4 bases and J gave up 0 bases, with 16 bases separating them. CDR3: CASSPRRGTVAKNIQYF. Here the CDR3 DNA reads TGTGCCAGCAGCCCCCGGCGGGGAACGGTAGCCAAAAACATTCAGTACTTC.

The J gene is TRBJ2-7, the V gene TRBV9, with 7 bases fitting TRBD2. CDR1 SGDLS and CDR2 YYNGEE come from the germline V gene. CDR3 size: 13 residues. With V trimmed by 5 bases and J by 5 bases, 7 bases remained unmatched. For the CDR3, the DNA is TGTGCCAGCAGTCCCTGGGGGGGGAACGAGCAGTACTTC. Translation gives CASSPWGGNEQYF.

In this sample, this clonotype turned up a few times. The chain employs TRBV9 and TRBJ1-1; D uncertain. V was shortened by 4 bases and J by 1 base, with 11 bases between the two germline ends. The CDR3 extends over 14 amino acids. CDR1 and CDR2 from the germline V gene are SGDLS and YYNGEE. The chain's CDR3 is CASSPRPGNTEAFF. The CDR3, as DNA: TGTGCCAGCAGCCCCAGACCCGGGAACACTGAAGCTTTCTTT. Supplemented by reference TRBV9 and TRBJ1-1, the full variable domain reads DSGVTQTPKHLITATGQRVTLRCSPRSGDLSVYWYQQSLDQGLQFLIQYYNGEERAKGNILERFSAQQFPDLHSELNLSSLELGDSALYFCASSPRPGNTEAFFGQGTRLTVV.

The chain has TRBV20-1 and TRBJ2-7, with TRBD2 as a possible D gene (6 bases). The CDR3 runs 12 residues. V lost 1 base, J lost 5 bases, and 9 bases lay in between. Germline-derived CDR1 and CDR2 are DFQATT and SNEGSKA (reference sequence). CDR3 region: CSARGERDEQYF. DNA for the CDR3: TGCAGTGCTAGAGGCGAGCGGGACGAGCAGTACTTC.

Ten or more counts support this clonotype. This rearrangement joins TRBV20-1 to TRBJ1-2, with 7 bases aligning to TRBD1. The CDR3 is made up of 14 amino acids. V lost 0 bases and J lost 4; bases outside the gene matches: 5. Germline lookup yields CDR1 DFQATT and CDR2 SNEGSKA (reference sequence). CDR3 in DNA: TGCAGTGCTAGAGATAGAGGGACAGCCTATGGCTACACCTTC. Residues: CSARDRGTAYGYTF.

This clonotype came up many times. CDR3 amino acids: CASSHPPQGAYEQYF. CDR3 sequence (DNA): TGTGCCAGCAGCCATCCCCCACAGGGTGCCTACGAGCAGTACTTC. J is TRBJ2-7 and V is TRBV7-2; possibly TRBD1 for D (6 bases). Germline CDR1 and CDR2: SGHTA and FQGNSA. The CDR3 contains 15 residues. Trimming removed 5 bases at V and 2 bases at J, with 16 bases between.

This chain joins TRBV4-1 and TRBJ2-3; D tentatively reads TRBD1 or TRBD2 (5 bases each). Trimming stripped 1 base from V and 4 bases from J, with 12 bases between. Germline assignment: CDR1 MGHRA and CDR2 YSYEKL. The CDR3 is made up of 15 amino acids. The CDR3 region is CASSQGDRTSDTQYF. DNA of the CDR3: TGCGCCAGCAGCCAAGGGGACCGGACCTCAGATACGCAGTATTTT.

This clonotype was counted many times. The V call is TRBV4-3, the J call TRBJ2-2; possibly TRBD2 for D (6 bases). The V and J ends lost 1 base and 3 bases respectively, with 12 bases between them. The germline V gene has CDR1 LGHNA and CDR2 YSLEER. The CDR3 runs 16 residues. The CDR3 DNA sequence: TGCGCCAGCAGCCAAGGGGCAGCGGGTCACACCGGGGAGCTGTTTTTT. This sequence encodes CASSQGAAGHTGELFF.

This clonotype has more than one count but fewer than ten. J is TRBJ2-7 and V is TRBV20-1; 7 bases line up with TRBD2. The CDR3 is 13 amino acids. V was clipped by 5 bases and J by 2 bases; unmatched bases: 6. Germline CDR1 and CDR2: DFQATT and SNEGSKA (reference sequence). The DNA for the CDR3 is TGCAGTGCTGGGGGACTACCGACCTACGAGCAGTACTTC. This gives the protein CSAGGLPTYEQYF.

This clonotype was seen more than once but under ten times. The rearrangement links TRBV6-1 to TRBJ2-3; D gene unclear. V lost 6 bases and J lost 1, with 8 bases in between. The germline CDR1 and CDR2 sequences are MNHNS and SASEGT. This CDR3 has 13 amino acids. CDR3 region: CASRERGTDTQYF. The CDR3 DNA reads TGTGCCAGCAGAGAGCGAGGCACAGATACGCAGTATTTT.

This chain joins TRBV7-9 and TRBJ1-4; possible D gene TRBD1, 6 bases. In germline, CDR1 is SEHNR, CDR2 FQNEAQ (reference sequence). Between the trimmed V and J ends, which lost 4 bases and 7 bases, there was a span of 13 bases. This CDR3 is 14 amino acids long. The chain's CDR3 is CASSSPQGLEKLFF. The CDR3 DNA sequence: TGTGCCAGCAGCTCGCCCCAGGGGCTTGAAAAACTGTTTTTT.

This clonotype was recorded at least ten times. The chain joins TRBV5-5 to TRBJ1-5; 7 positions match TRBD1. The germline CDR1 and CDR2 sequences are SGHKS and YYEKEE (reference sequence). The CDR3 totals 15 residues. V trimming: 0 bases; J trimming: 1 base; junction bases outside the gene matches: 1. Here the CDR3 DNA reads TGTGCCAGCAGCTTGGCCAGGGGGAGCAATCAGCCCCAGCATTTT. This encodes CASSLARGSNQPQHF.

The chain has TRBV29-1 and TRBJ2-7; TRBD2 aligns across 7 bases. This CDR3 has 15 residues. The J segment lost 3 bases and the V segment lost 6 bases, leaving 14 bases of the junction unmatched. Germline CDR1 and CDR2: SQVTM and ANQGSEA. The CDR3 region has the DNA TGCAGCGTGGGGCTGGCGGGAGTGGGAGACTACGAGCAGTACTTC. It is translated as CSVGLAGVGDYEQYF.

This clonotype was counted at least ten times. The V gene is TRBV10-3, the J gene TRBJ2-1; weak D call: TRBD2 (5 bases). From germline, CDR1 is ENHRY and CDR2 SYGVKD. V lost 7 bases and J lost 5, with 18 bases in between. The CDR3 runs 15 residues. In DNA form, the CDR3 reads TGTGCCATCAAAACCGGGGTTCGTGGGGACAATGAGCAGTTCTTC. Translated, it gives CAIKTGVRGDNEQFF.